The sequence of this T cell receptor (beta chain) was determined in a study of T cell clonality in common variable immunodeficiency. TCRdb's table, derived via immunoSEQ multiplex PCR, lists solely in-frame clones and lacks some. The sample includes some 60,000 clones, none of them occurring once. Germline-derived CDR1 and CDR2 are SGHTA and FQGNSA. The CDR3 extends over 13 amino acids. Trimming removed 3 bases from V and 6 bases from J; junction bases left unmatched: 4. In its sample, this clone was seen many times. The sequenced fragment ends 3 residues before the CDR3 boundary, so the rest is inferred from the germline J gene.

The rearrangement uses TRBV7-2 and TRBJ2-5; 7 nucleotides agree with TRBD1. The sample consisted of peripheral blood mononuclear cells. The clonotype was recovered from a person aged 18 to 75 in good health. The sequenced part of the CDR3 DNA is TGTGCCAGCAGCTTCGACAGGGAACAGACC. This sequence encodes CASSFDREQT. The whole CDR3 reads CASSFDREQTQYF.